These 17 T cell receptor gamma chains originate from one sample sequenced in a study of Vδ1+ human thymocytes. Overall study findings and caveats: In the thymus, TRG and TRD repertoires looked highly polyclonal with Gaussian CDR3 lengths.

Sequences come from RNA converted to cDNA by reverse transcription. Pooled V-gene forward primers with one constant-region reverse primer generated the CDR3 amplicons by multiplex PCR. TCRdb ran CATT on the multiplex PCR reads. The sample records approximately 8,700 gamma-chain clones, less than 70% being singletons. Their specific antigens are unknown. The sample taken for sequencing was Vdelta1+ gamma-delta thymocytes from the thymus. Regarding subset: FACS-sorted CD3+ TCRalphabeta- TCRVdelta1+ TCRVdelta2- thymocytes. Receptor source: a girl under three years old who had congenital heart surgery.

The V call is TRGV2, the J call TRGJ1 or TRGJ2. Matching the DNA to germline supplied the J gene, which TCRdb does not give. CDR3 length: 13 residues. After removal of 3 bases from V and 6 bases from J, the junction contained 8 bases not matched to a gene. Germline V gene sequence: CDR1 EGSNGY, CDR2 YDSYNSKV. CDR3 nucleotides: TGTGCCACCTGGGACAGGACGATTTATAAGAAACTCTTT. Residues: CATWDRTIYKKLF.

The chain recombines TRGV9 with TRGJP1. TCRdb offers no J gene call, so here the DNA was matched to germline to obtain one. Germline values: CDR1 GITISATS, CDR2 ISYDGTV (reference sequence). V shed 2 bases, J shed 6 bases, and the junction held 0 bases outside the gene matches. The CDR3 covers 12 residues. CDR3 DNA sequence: TGTGCCTTGTGGGAGGCTGGTTGGTTCAAGATATTT. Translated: CALWEAGWFKIF.

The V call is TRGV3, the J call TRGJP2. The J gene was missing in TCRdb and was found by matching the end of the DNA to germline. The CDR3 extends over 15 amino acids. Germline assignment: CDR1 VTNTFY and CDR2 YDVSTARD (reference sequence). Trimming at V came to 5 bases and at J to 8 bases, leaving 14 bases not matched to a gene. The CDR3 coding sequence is TGTGCCACCTGGGGCCACGGTTCTTCAGATTGGATCAAGACGTTT. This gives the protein CATWGHGSSDWIKTF.

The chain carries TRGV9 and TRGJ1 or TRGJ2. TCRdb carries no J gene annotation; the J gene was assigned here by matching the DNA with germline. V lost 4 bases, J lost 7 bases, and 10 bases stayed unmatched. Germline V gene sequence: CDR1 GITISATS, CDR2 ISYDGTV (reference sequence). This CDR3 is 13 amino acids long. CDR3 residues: CALWEAGWYKKLF. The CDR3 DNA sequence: TGTGCCTTGTGGGAAGCGGGATGGTATAAGAAACTCTTT.

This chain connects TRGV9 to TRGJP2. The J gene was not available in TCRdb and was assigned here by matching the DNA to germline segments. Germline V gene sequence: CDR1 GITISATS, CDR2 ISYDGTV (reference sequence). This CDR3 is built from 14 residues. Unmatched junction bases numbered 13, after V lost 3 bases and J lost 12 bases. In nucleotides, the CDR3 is TGTGCCTTGTGGGAGACCACTGGCGGTCGGATCAAGACGTTT. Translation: CALWETTGGRIKTF.

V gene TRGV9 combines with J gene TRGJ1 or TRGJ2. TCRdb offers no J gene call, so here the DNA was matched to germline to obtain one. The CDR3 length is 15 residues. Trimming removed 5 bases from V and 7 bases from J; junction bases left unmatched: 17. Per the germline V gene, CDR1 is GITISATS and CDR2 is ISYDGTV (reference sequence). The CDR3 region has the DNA TGTGCCTTGTGGGCGTCCCGAGGGGAGGAATATAAGAAACTCTTT. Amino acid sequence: CALWASRGEEYKKLF.

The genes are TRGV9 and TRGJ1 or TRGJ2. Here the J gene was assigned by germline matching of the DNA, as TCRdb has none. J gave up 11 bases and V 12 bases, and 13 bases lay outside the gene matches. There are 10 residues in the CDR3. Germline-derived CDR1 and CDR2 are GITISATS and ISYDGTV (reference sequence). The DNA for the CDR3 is TGTGCCGAATCGAATACGGAGAAACTCTTT. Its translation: CAESNTEKLF.

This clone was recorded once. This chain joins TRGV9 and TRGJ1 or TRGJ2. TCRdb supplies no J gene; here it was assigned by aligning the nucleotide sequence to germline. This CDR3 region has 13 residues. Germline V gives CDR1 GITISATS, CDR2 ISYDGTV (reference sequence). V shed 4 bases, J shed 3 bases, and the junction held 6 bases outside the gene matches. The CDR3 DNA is TGTGCCTTGTGGGACGCTACTTATTATAAGAAACTCTTT. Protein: CALWDATYYKKLF.

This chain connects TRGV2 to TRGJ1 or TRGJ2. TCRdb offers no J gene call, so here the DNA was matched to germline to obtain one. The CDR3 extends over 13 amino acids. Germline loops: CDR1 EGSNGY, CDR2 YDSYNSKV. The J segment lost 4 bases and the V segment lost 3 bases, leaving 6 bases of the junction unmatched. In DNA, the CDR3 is TGTGCCACCTGGGACAGTACGTATTATAAGAAACTCTTT. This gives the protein CATWDSTYYKKLF.

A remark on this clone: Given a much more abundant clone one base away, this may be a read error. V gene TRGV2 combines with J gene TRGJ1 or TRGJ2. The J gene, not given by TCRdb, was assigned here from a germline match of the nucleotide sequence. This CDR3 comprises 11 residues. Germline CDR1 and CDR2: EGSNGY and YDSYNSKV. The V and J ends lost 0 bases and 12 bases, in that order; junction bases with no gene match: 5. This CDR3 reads CATWDGRTKLF. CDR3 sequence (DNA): TGTGCCACCTGGGACGGGCGGACGAAACTCTTT.

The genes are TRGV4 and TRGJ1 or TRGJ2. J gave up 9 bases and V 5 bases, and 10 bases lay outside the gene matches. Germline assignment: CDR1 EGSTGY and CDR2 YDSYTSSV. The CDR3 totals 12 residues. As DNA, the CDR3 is TGTGCCACCTGGGGCGTGCGGAGTAAGAAACTCTTT. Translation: CATWGVRSKKLF.

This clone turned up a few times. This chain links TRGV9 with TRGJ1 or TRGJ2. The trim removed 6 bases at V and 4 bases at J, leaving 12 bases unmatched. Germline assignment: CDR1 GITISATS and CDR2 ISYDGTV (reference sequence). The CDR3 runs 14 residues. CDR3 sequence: CALWPGLRYYKKLF. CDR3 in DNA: TGTGCCTTGTGGCCAGGACTAAGGTATTATAAGAAACTCTTT.

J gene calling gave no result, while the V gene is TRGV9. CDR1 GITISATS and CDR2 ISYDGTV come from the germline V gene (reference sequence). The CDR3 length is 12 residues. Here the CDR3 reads CALWEVRYKNLF. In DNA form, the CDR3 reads TGTGCCTTGTGGGAGGTGAGGTATAAGAATCTCTTT.

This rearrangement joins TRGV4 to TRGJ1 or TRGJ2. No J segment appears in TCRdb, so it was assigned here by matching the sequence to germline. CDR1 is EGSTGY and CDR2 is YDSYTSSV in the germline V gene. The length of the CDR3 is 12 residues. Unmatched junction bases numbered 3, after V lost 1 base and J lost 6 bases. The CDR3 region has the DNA TGTGCCACCTGGGATGGAATTTATAAGAAACTCTTT. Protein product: CATWDGIYKKLF.

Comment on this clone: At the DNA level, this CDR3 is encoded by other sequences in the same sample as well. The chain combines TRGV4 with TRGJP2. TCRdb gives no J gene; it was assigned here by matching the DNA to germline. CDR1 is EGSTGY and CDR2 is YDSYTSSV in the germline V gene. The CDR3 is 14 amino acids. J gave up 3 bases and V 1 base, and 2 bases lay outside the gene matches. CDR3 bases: TGTGCCACCTGGGATGGAGGTAGTGATTGGATCAAGACGTTT. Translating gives CATWDGGSDWIKTF.

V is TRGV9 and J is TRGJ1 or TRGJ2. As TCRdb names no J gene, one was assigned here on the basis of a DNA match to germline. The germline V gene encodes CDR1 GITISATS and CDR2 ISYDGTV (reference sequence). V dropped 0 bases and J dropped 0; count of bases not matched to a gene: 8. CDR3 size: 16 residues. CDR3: CALWEVWVENYYKKLF. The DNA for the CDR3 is TGTGCCTTGTGGGAGGTGTGGGTAGAGAATTATTATAAGAAACTCTTT.

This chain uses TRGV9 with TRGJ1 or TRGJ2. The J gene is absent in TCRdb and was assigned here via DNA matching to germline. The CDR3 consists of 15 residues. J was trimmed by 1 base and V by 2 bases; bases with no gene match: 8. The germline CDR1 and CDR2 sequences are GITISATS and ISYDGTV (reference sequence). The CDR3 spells CALWEGSLNYYKKLF. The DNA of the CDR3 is TGTGCCTTGTGGGAGGGCTCCTTAAATTATTATAAGAAACTCTTT.